These T cell receptor beta chains were read from a single sample in a study of shared clonotypes between healthy human individuals. TCRdb keeps only in-frame clones here, not all; method: immunoSEQ multiplex PCR. This table has about 2.4 million clones, approximately 93% appearing once. Sequences were obtained from naive CD4+ T cells from PBMCs. Every receptor here comes from a young man in good health. Some clones in this sample may be carry-over from other donors' samples. Each CDR3 is given with its conserved first and last residue. The D gene is left open where the match is weak. Rows give clone size only sometimes, using once, few, many, or a class for an expanded clone.

TRBV4-1	-	-	TRBJ2-5	TGCGCCAGCAGCCAGGTCGACGGGGCCTCCTACTCCACCCAGTACTTC	CASSQVDGASYSTQYF
TRBV18	-	TRBD1	TRBJ2-2	TGTGCCAGCTCTTTGGTGGCCGGGACAGGGAACACCGGGGAGCTGTTTTTT	CASSLVAGTGNTGELFF
TRBV19	-	TRBD2	TRBJ2-7	TGTGCCAGTAGTACGACGGGACTAGCAGCCTACGAGCAGTACTTC	CASSTTGLAAYEQYF
TRBV5-1	-	TRBD1	TRBJ2-1	TGCGCCAGCAGCTTGGACCCGACAGGGTCGACCAATGAGCAGTTCTTC	CASSLDPTGSTNEQFF
TRBV29-1	-	-	TRBJ2-2	TGCAGCTATGCCCTTGGTTCAGTCATTAACACCGGGGAGCTGTTTTTT	CSYALGSVINTGELFF
TRBV7-2	-	-	TRBJ2-1	TGTGCCAGCAGCTTAGCAGGCGGGAACAATGAGCAGTTCTTC	CASSLAGGNNEQFF
TRBV6-5	-	-	TRBJ1-1	TGTGCCAGCAGACTCACCCCTCAGAACACTGAAGCTTTCTTT	CASRLTPQNTEAFF
TRBV28	-	-	TRBJ1-2	TGTGCCAGCAGTTTCCCGACGAGGACGGACCACACCTTC	CASSFPTRTDHTF
TRBV11-2	-	-	TRBJ1-2	TGTGCCAGCAGCTTAGGTGGGGATGGCTACACCTTC	CASSLGGDGYTF
TRBV25-1	few	-	TRBJ2-2	TGTGCCAGCAGTGGCCCCGGACTGAACACCGGGGAGCTGTTTTTT	CASSGPGLNTGELFF
TRBV5-1	-	TRBD2	TRBJ2-1	TGCGCCAGCAGTAGCGGGAGTTCCTACAATGAGCAGTTCTTC	CASSSGSSYNEQFF
TRBV6-6	-	-	TRBJ1-5	TGTGCCAGCAGTTACTCGTGGGGGGATCAGCCCCAGCATTTT	CASSYSWGDQPQHF
TRBV7-3	-	TRBD2	TRBJ2-2	TGTGCCAGCAGCCCAAACGGCGGACTCCGGGAGGGTAGAGTCACCGGGGAGCTGTTTTTT	CASSPNGGLREGRVTGELFF
TRBV29-1	-	TRBD1	TRBJ2-7	TGCAGCGTGCGGGGAGGGACAGGGCCTTACGAGCAGTACTTC	CSVRGGTGPYEQYF
TRBV11-2	-	-	TRBJ2-3	TGTGCCAGCAGCTTAGGCGGGACAGTCCCAGATACGCAGTATTTT	CASSLGGTVPDTQYF
TRBV7-2	once	TRBD1	TRBJ2-5	TGTGCCAGCAGCTTAGCAGGGGGCGCGACAGGGACCCAGTACTTC	CASSLAGGATGTQYF
TRBV5-1	-	-	TRBJ1-2	TGCGCCAGCAGTTCGACTACAGAGTATGGCTACACCTTC	CASSSTTEYGYTF
TRBV7-8	-	-	TRBJ1-3	TGTGCCAGCAGCCCGCAGACTGGAAACACCATATATTTT	CASSPQTGNTIYF
TRBV18	-	-	TRBJ2-5	TGTGCCAGCTCACCTAGATCGGTCCGCAGCGAAGAATCCCAAGAGACCCAGTACTTC	CASSPRSVRSEESQETQYF
TRBV9	-	TRBD2	TRBJ2-1	TGTGCCAGCAGCCAAATGCAGGGTACGGCTAGCGGAACCTACAATGAGCAGTTCTTC	CASSQMQGTASGTYNEQFF
TRBV28	-	-	TRBJ1-1	TGTGCCAGCAGTCCGCCCACAGGGCCTGAAGCTTTCTTT	CASSPPTGPEAFF
TRBV4-2	-	TRBD2	TRBJ2-5	TGTGCCAGCAGCCAAGATAAGGCCGGGACTAGCCACCAAGAGACCCAGTACTTC	CASSQDKAGTSHQETQYF
TRBV28	-	-	TRBJ1-3	TGTGCCAGCAGTCAATACGATGGAAACACCATATATTTT	CASSQYDGNTIYF
TRBV18	-	-	TRBJ2-7	TGTGCCAGCTCACCATTGACTATCAACGAGCAGTACTTC	CASSPLTINEQYF
TRBV7-2	-	-	TRBJ2-3	TGTGCCAGCAGCTTAGTACCGGTCCGGGGATATACGCAGTATTTT	CASSLVPVRGYTQYF
TRBV7-9	-	-	TRBJ2-3	TGTGCCAGCAGCCCTCCGGCCGAGCCGACGCAGTATTTT	CASSPPAEPTQYF
TRBV5-1	few	TRBD2	TRBJ2-4	TGCGCCAGCAGCCCCGGGGGAGGGTGGCAAGAGAACATTCAGTACTTC	CASSPGGGWQENIQYF
TRBV18	few	TRBD2	TRBJ2-5	TGTGCCAGCTCAGCGGTGCTAGCGGGAGAAGAGACCCAGTACTTC	CASSAVLAGEETQYF
TRBV28	-	-	TRBJ1-5	TGTGCCAGCACCCCTTCGGCAGGGAGGGTACAGTCCCAGCATTTT	CASTPSAGRVQSQHF
TRBV6-5	few	-	TRBJ1-1	TGTGCCAGCAGTTCAGGGCGGGTTGAAGCTTTCTTT	CASSSGRVEAFF
TRBV19	-	-	TRBJ1-5	TGTGCCAGTAGTATGTCCGGCAGTAATCAGCCCCAGCATTTT	CASSMSGSNQPQHF
TRBV11-2	-	-	TRBJ1-3	TGTGCCAGCAGCCGTTTACAGGGACGGTCTGGAAACACCATATATTTT	CASSRLQGRSGNTIYF
TRBV7-2	-	-	TRBJ1-5	TGTGCCAGCAGCTTGGGGGCTCCTGGCAATCAGCCCCAGCATTTT	CASSLGAPGNQPQHF
TRBV29-1	-	TRBD2	TRBJ2-1	TGCACCCACCGGGAGGCCTACAATGAGCAGTTCTTC	CTHREAYNEQFF
TRBV18	-	-	TRBJ1-1	TGTGCCAGCTCAACAAAACAGGGTACTGAAGCTTTCTTT	CASSTKQGTEAFF
TRBV5-6	-	-	TRBJ2-1	TGTGCCAGCAGCTTTGACAGGATCTCCTACAATGAGCAGTTCTTC	CASSFDRISYNEQFF
TRBV6-5	-	-	TRBJ2-3	TGTGCCAGCAGAATGAGCACAGATACGCAGTATTTT	CASRMSTDTQYF
TRBV10-3	-	TRBD2	TRBJ2-7	TGTGCCATCAGTGAGTCGAGCGGGAGAAGTTACGAGCAGTACTTC	CAISESSGRSYEQYF
TRBV7-9	-	-	TRBJ1-5	TGTGCCAGCAGCACCCTTACGGGGCAGAGCAATCAGCCCCAGCATTTT	CASSTLTGQSNQPQHF
TRBV7-2	-	-	TRBJ2-1	TGTGCCAGCATGCGATTGAGCTCCTACAATGAGCAGTTCTTC	CASMRLSSYNEQFF
TRBV5-4	-	-	TRBJ2-7	TGTGCCAGCAGCTTGGCAGGTGGCCACGAGCAGTACTTC	CASSLAGGHEQYF
TRBV7-2	once	-	TRBJ2-5	TGTGCCAGCAGCTCTTTATGGGGGGAGACCCAGTACTTC	CASSSLWGETQYF
TRBV5-1	-	TRBD1	TRBJ2-7	TGCGCCAGCAGCAGCCTTGGGGACAGGGATTTATTCAGCTTCTCCGAGCAGTACTTC	CASSSLGDRDLFSFSEQYF
TRBV14	-	-	TRBJ2-7	TGTGCCAGCAGCCAAGTCTACTTGGGAGAGCAGTACTTC	CASSQVYLGEQYF
TRBV18	-	TRBD2	TRBJ2-1	TGTGCCAGCTCACCACCGGTTGGACTAGCGGTTCTTGGGCAGTTCTTC	CASSPPVGLAVLGQFF
TRBV9	-	-	TRBJ2-7	TGTGCCAGCAGCGCCGGAGGGGAGCAGTACTTC	CASSAGGEQYF